The 2 T cell receptor beta chains given below trace back to one sample, sequenced in a study of OX40 agonist ivuxolimab in advanced cancers. The receptor library was made with the immunoSEQ multiplex PCR assay. The clones in this table, taken by TCRdb from immuneACCESS, are in-frame only. Not every clone is retained; where verified, under half of the shortfall comes from an unresolved V gene, and the cause of the rest is unknown. For this sample the table gives approximately 42,000 clones, of which approximately 91% were detected only once. Jointly, the top ten make up roughly 18% of the sample. Sequenced here: CD4+ or CD8+ T cells sorted from blood, sampled in a trial of the OX40 agonist ivuxolimab. Source of these receptors: an adult with an advanced solid tumor such as melanoma, head and neck, liver or kidney cancer.

V usage is TRBV5-5 and J usage is TRBJ1-2; weak D call: TRBD1 (6 bases). Per the germline V gene, CDR1 is SGHKS and CDR2 is YYEKEE (reference sequence). The CDR3 has 15 residues. V gave up 4 bases and J gave up 4 bases, with 17 bases separating them. In nucleotides, the CDR3 is TGTGCCAGCAGCCTTGACAGGAGCCTTGGCTATGGCTACACCTTC. It is translated as CASSLDRSLGYGYTF.

The genes are TRBV7-6 and TRBJ1-1; no firm D call. Germline V gene sequence: CDR1 SGHVS, CDR2 FNYEAQ. Trimming cost V 8 bases and J 1 base, with 2 bases left between them. The CDR3 loop spans 10 amino acids. The CDR3 loop reads CASGNTEAFF. CDR3 nucleotides: TGTGCCAGCGGGAACACTGAAGCTTTCTTT. Filled out from reference TRBV7-6 and TRBJ1-1, the complete variable domain reads GAGVSQSPRYKVTKRGQDVALRCDPISGHVSLYWYRQALGQGPEFLTYFNYEAQQDKSGLPNDRFSAERPEGSISTLTIQRTEQRDSAMYRCASGNTEAFFGQGTRLTVV.